This is a list of T cell receptor beta chains from one sample in a study of identifying expanded T cells in peripheral blood. Method: immunoSEQ multiplex PCR; TCRdb's copy keeps in-frame clones and lacks some. The table has 100,000 to 150,000 clones, around 84% seen once. Sequencing was performed on blood. The source is a person aged 18-70 years in good health. The conserved cysteine and the conserved F or W are not part of the CDR3 here. Expanded clones are given a class, and other clones once, few, many or no size at all.

CDR3 protein | J gene | clone size | V gene
ASSESTGLVVGYT | TRBJ1-2 | once | TRBV10-2
ASSPSGVSYEQY | TRBJ2-7 | - | TRBV18
ASSPRQANYGYT | TRBJ1-2 | few | TRBV18
ASSLNPSYEQY | TRBJ2-7 | - | TRBV7-8
ASSLLTARSNTEAF | TRBJ1-1 | once | TRBV13
ATSGVRGTDTQY | TRBJ2-3 | - | TRBV5-1
ASSLGTGGRNEQF | TRBJ2-1 | - | TRBV27
ASRLTGKETQY | TRBJ2-5 | - | TRBV14
ANQTGVNTEAF | TRBJ1-1 | - | TRBV6-7
ASSAGTGLYT | TRBJ1-2 | - | TRBV25-1
ASSWTDTDTQY | TRBJ2-3 | - | TRBV5-4
ASSEGGFSPLH | TRBJ1-6 | - | TRBV2
SVEDPGTAVY | TRBJ2-5 | - | TRBV29-1
ASSLGGKLYEQY | TRBJ2-7 | - | TRBV7-6
ASGGGRSIEKLF | TRBJ1-4 | - | TRBV27
ASSLGVVNTEAF | TRBJ1-1 | - | TRBV13
ASSVSTGQLNQPQH | TRBJ1-5 | - | TRBV7-8
ASSIDHGRGRSNQPQH | TRBJ1-5 | - | TRBV19